The 18 T cell receptor beta chains reported below all come from one sample, sequenced in a study of T cells in pancreatic ductal adenocarcinoma. The assay was immunoSEQ multiplex PCR, and TCRdb's table has in-frame clones only and misses some. The sample holds 8,500 to 9,500 clones, roughly 70% seen once. Selected pancreatic ductal adenocarcinoma patients had undergone surgery without neoadjuvant therapy. The sequenced sample consisted of pancreatic tumor tissue. The receptors here all came from a human donor with pancreatic ductal adenocarcinoma.

The V call is TRBV25-1, the J call TRBJ1-3; D is ambiguous. This CDR3 region has 13 residues. The V end lost 3 bases, the J end lost 8 bases, and 11 bases lay between the germline ends. Germline assignment: CDR1 MGHDK and CDR2 SYGVNS. As DNA, the CDR3 is TGTGCCAGCAGTGAGACGCTCCTGGACACCATATATTTT. Translation: CASSETLLDTIYF.

Notes on this clone: At one end, the junction sequence differs from germline, possibly due to a read error. The V and J genes are TRBV7-7 and TRBJ2-5, with 11 nucleotides matching TRBD2. The CDR3 has 16 amino acids. From germline, CDR1 is SSHAT and CDR2 FNYEAQ (reference sequence). The CDR3 nucleotides read TGTGCTAGCAGCTTAGGGCTAGCGGGGGGACAAGAGACCCAGTACTTC. This encodes CASSLGLAGGQETQYF.

The V gene is TRBV29-1, the J gene TRBJ2-7, with D perhaps TRBD1 or TRBD2 (5 bases each). V was clipped by 3 bases and J by 0 bases, with 15 bases between them. Germline V gene data show CDR1 as SQVTM and CDR2 as ANQGSEA. The CDR3 length is 15 residues. The CDR3 DNA reads as TGCAGCGTTGAGGGGGACGGGCAGAGCTCCTACGAGCAGTACTTC. It yields the protein CSVEGDGQSSYEQYF.

The chain recombines TRBV18 with TRBJ1-1; D remains ambiguous. Germline V lookup: CDR1 KGHSH, CDR2 LQKENI. The CDR3 has 14 amino acids. Between the trimmed V and J ends, which lost 3 bases and 2 bases, there was a span of 10 bases. The CDR3 protein is CASSPFGSNTEAFF. CDR3 sequence (DNA): TGTGCCAGCTCACCTTTTGGCAGTAACACTGAAGCTTTCTTT.

V and J are TRBV28 and TRBJ2-3, with D unresolved. CDR3 size: 12 residues. Germline V lookup: CDR1 MDHEN, CDR2 SYDVKM. Trimming shortened V by 10 bases and J by 2 bases, and 10 bases separated the two germline ends. The CDR3 protein is CATGETTDTQYF. CDR3 sequence (DNA): TGTGCCACGGGTGAGACCACAGATACGCAGTATTTT.

There are a few counts of this clone. The chain employs TRBV7-9 and TRBJ1-1; D is possibly TRBD1 (5 bases). Trimming cost V 5 bases and J 4 bases, with 17 bases left between them. This CDR3 contains 15 residues. CDR1 is SEHNR, CDR2 FQNEAQ, per germline (reference sequence). The CDR3 sequence: CASSPGAGSFTEAFF. The CDR3 nucleotides read TGTGCCAGCAGCCCCGGGGCAGGGTCGTTCACTGAAGCTTTCTTT.

V usage is TRBV5-4 and J usage is TRBJ1-2, with D perhaps TRBD1 (5 bases). Trimming pared 1 base from V and 4 bases from J, leaving 14 bases between. The CDR3 contains 15 residues. Germline V gene lookup returns CDR1 SGHNT and CDR2 YYREEE (reference sequence). The CDR3 region is CASSLLGEAVYGYTF. For the CDR3, the DNA is TGTGCCAGCAGCTTGTTAGGGGAGGCAGTCTATGGCTACACCTTC.

In this sample, this clone turned up once. The chain joins TRBV6-1 to TRBJ1-5; D perhaps matches TRBD1 (6 bases). Trimming shortened V by 7 bases and J by 3 bases, and 10 bases separated the two germline ends. CDR1 MNHNS and CDR2 SASEGT come from the germline V gene. The CDR3 loop spans 13 amino acids. CDR3 in amino acids: CASTQGPNQPQHF. CDR3 nucleotides: TGTGCCAGCACCCAGGGGCCCAATCAGCCCCAGCATTTT.

The CDR3 sequence is CASGGDRVINEQYF. CDR3 in DNA: TGTGCCAGCGGGGGAGACAGGGTAATAAACGAGCAGTACTTC. The V call is TRBV2, the J call TRBJ2-7; 7 positions agree with TRBD1. Trimming removed 8 bases from V and 5 bases from J; junction bases left unmatched: 12. CDR3 size: 14 residues. Germline lookup yields CDR1 SNHLY and CDR2 FYNNEI.

This clone appeared a single time. The chain carries TRBV2 and TRBJ1-1, with 8 bases identical to TRBD1. The CDR3 contains 13 residues. CDR1 and CDR2 (germline): SNHLY, FYNNEI. Germline trimming cut 5 bases from V and 6 bases from J; bases unmatched to any gene: 5. Written as DNA, the CDR3 is TGTGCCAGCAGTTCGGACAGGGCAGCTGAAGCTTTCTTT. This encodes CASSSDRAAEAFF.

The rearrangement uses TRBV30 and TRBJ2-3; 10 nucleotides align to TRBD1. J was trimmed by 1 base and V by 7 bases; bases with no gene match: 2. The CDR3 runs to 13 residues. CDR1 GTSNPN and CDR2 SVGIG come from the germline V gene (reference sequence). The DNA of the CDR3 is TGTGCCTCGGACAGGGGGGGCACAGATACGCAGTATTTT. This codes for CASDRGGTDTQYF.

This chain uses TRBV5-3 with TRBJ1-4, with D uncertain. TRBV5-3 is an open reading frame whose function is uncertain. The CDR3 has 15 residues. Trimming shortened V by 0 bases and J by 4 bases, and 10 bases separated the two germline ends. CDR3 region: CARSLDGLHNEKLFF. In DNA form, the CDR3 reads TGTGCCAGAAGCTTGGACGGATTACATAATGAAAAACTGTTTTTT.

CDR3 in DNA: TGCGCCAGCAGCTTACAGGGGGCGCAGGAAGATACGCAGTATTTT. It yields the protein CASSLQGAQEDTQYF. The rearrangement uses TRBV5-1 and TRBJ2-3; TRBD1 aligns across 9 bases. From germline, CDR1 is SGHRS and CDR2 YFSETQ. The CDR3 extends over 15 amino acids. With V trimmed by 2 bases and J by 5 bases, 6 bases remained unmatched. Full variable domain (rest looked up from reference TRBV5-1 and TRBJ2-3): KAGVTQTPRYLIKTRGQQVTLSCSPISGHRSVSWYQQTPGQGLQFLFEYFSETQRNKGNFPGRFSGRQFSNSRSEMNVSTLELGDSALYLCASSLQGAQEDTQYFGPGTRLTVL.

This clone was seen more than once but under ten times. This chain's CDR3 is CASSKGQGKNSPLHF. As DNA, the CDR3 is TGCGCCAGCAGTAAGGGACAGGGGAAAAATTCACCCCTCCACTTT. The chain is built from TRBV5-1 and TRBJ1-6; TRBD1 matches 10 bases. The CDR3 sequence is 15 residues long. The J segment lost 7 bases and the V segment lost 5 bases, leaving 6 bases of the junction unmatched. Per germline, CDR1 SGHRS and CDR2 YFSETQ.

The chain has TRBV19 and TRBJ2-2, with TRBD2 identical over 8 bases. The CDR3 spans 15 residues. Per germline, CDR1 LNHDA and CDR2 SQIVND (reference sequence). Unmatched junction bases numbered 6, after V lost 7 bases and J lost 2 bases. In nucleotides, the CDR3 is TGTGCCAGTACGAGCGGGGGCCATAACACCGGGGAGCTGTTTTTT. Its protein product is CASTSGGHNTGELFF.

V is TRBV29-1 and J is TRBJ2-7; unclear D gene. CDR1 and CDR2 from the germline V gene are SQVTM and ANQGSEA. Trimming took off 4 bases at V and 3 bases at J, with 10 bases between the two ends. The CDR3 totals 12 residues. In DNA, the CDR3 is TGCAGCGTTGGGGTGGCGAGCTACGAGCAGTACTTC. This gives the protein CSVGVASYEQYF.

This clone has only one observation. The genes are TRBV28 and TRBJ1-5; 8 bases match TRBD1. CDR3 length equals 13 residues. In germline, CDR1 is MDHEN, CDR2 SYDVKM. V lost 11 bases and J lost 6; bases outside the gene matches: 9. The CDR3 loop reads CALGTGMRQPQHF. The CDR3 DNA reads TGTGCCTTGGGGACAGGTATGCGTCAGCCCCAGCATTTT.

J is TRBJ2-7 and V is TRBV7-3; TRBD1 agrees at 7 bases. The CDR3 is made up of 17 amino acids. With V trimmed by 5 bases and J by 1 base, 14 bases remained unmatched. Germline V gives CDR1 SGHTA, CDR2 FQGTGA. As DNA, the CDR3 is TGTGCCAGCAGCCCCCCCCTTATAGGGGGCGAATCCTACGAGCAGTACTTC. It is translated as CASSPPLIGGESYEQYF.